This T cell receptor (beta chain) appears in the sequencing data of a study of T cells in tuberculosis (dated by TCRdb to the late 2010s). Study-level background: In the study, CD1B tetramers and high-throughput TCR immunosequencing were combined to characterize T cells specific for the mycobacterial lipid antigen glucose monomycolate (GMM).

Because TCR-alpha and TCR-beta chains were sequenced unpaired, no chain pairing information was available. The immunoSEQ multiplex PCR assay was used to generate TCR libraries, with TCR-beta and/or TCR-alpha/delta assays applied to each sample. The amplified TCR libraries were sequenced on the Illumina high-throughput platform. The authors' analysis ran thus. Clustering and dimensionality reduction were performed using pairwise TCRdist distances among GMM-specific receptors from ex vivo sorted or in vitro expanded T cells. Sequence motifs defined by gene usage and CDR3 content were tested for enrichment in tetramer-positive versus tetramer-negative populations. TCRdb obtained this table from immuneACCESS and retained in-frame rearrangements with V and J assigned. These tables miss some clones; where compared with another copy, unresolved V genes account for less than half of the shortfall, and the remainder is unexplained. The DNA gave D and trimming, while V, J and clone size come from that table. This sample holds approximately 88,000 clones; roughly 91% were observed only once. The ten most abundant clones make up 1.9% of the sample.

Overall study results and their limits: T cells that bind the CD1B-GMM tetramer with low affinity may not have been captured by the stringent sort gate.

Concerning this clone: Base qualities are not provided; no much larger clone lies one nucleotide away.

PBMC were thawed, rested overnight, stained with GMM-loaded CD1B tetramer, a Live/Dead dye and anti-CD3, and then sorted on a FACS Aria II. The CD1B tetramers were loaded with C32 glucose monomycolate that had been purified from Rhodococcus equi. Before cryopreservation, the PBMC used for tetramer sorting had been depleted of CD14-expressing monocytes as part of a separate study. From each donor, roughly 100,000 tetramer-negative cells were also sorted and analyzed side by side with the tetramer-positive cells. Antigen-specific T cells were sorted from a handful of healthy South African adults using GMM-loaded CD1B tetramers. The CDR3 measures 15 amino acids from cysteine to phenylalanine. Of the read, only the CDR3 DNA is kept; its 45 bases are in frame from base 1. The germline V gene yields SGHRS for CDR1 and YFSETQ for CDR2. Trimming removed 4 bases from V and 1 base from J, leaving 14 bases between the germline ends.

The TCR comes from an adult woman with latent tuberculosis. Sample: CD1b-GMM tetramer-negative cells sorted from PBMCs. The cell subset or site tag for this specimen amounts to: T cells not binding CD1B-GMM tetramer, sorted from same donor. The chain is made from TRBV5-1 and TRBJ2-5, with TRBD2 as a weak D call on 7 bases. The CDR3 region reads CASSPVGGPQETQYF. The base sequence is TGCGCCAGCAGCCCCGTGGGGGGGCCCCAAGAGACCCAGTACTTC.